One sample yielded the 5 T cell receptor beta chains listed below, sequenced in a study of control samples from healthy donors and cancer patients. Profiling relied on immunoSEQ multiplex PCR, and the TCRdb table lists in-frame clones only, not all of them. Here the sample spans about 130,000 clones, approximately 91% being singletons. The sequenced sample consisted of blood. These receptor sequences come from a man between 50 and 59 years old in good health.

The rearrangement links TRBV30 to TRBJ1-1; D is ambiguous. Trimming took off 7 bases at V and 1 base at J, with 16 bases between the two ends. Germline V CDR1 and CDR2: GTSNPN, SVGIG (reference sequence). The CDR3 is 14 amino acids. The CDR3 sequence: CALQTFPGNTEAFF. Written as DNA, the CDR3 is TGTGCCTTACAGACATTCCCGGGGAACACTGAAGCTTTCTTT.

CDR3 nucleotide sequence: TGCGCCAGCAAAAAGGGAATCGACACTGAAGCTTTCTTT. Amino acid sequence: CASKKGIDTEAFF. The V and J genes are TRBV10-1 and TRBJ1-1; the D is unclear. The CDR3 loop spans 13 amino acids. Per germline, CDR1 WNHNN and CDR2 SYGVQD (reference sequence). V lost 7 bases to trimming and J lost 3 bases, with 12 bases between them.

V usage is TRBV7-9 and J usage is TRBJ1-5, with 9 bases fitting TRBD1. V was clipped by 5 bases and J by 5 bases; unmatched bases: 7. CDR1 is SEHNR, CDR2 FQNEAQ, per germline (reference sequence). The CDR3 sequence is 15 residues long. CDR3 DNA: TGTGCCAGCAGCCGGGGACAGGGCGTCTATCAGCCCCAGCATTTT. It is translated as CASSRGQGVYQPQHF.

The chain carries TRBV11-2 and TRBJ1-6; 7 bases map to TRBD1. The CDR3 consists of 17 residues. V shed 5 bases, J shed 0 bases, and the junction held 7 bases outside the gene matches. Germline V lookup: CDR1 SGHAT, CDR2 FQNNGV. The CDR3, as DNA: TGTGCCAGCAGCCCTGGACAGGAAAGCTCCTATAATTCACCCCTCCACTTT. The encoded protein is CASSPGQESSYNSPLHF.

The chain combines TRBV6-4 with TRBJ2-3, with unresolved D. The germline gives CDR1 MRHNA, CDR2 SNTAGT. Trimming shortened V by 2 bases and J by 0 bases, and 9 bases separated the two germline ends. CDR3 length: 15 amino acids. The CDR3 loop reads CASSDQGKSTDTQYF. The CDR3 nucleotides are TGTGCCAGCAGTGACCAAGGGAAGAGCACAGATACGCAGTATTTT.